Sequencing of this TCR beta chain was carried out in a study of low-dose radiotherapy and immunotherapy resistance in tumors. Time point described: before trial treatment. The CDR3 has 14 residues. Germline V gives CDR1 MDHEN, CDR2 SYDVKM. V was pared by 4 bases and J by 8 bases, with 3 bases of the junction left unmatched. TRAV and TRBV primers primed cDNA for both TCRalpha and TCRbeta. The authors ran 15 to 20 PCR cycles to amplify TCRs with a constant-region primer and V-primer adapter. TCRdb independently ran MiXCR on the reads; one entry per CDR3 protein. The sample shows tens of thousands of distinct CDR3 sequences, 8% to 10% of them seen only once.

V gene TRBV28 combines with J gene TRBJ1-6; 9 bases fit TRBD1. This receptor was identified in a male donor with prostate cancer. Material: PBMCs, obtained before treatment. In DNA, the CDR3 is TGTGCCAGCAGTTCGGGACAGGGTGATTCACCCCTCCACTTT. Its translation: CASSSGQGDSPLHF.